These 14 T cell receptor beta chains were sequenced from one sample in a study of cytomegalovirus exposure and HLA in healthy donors. PCR employed 60 Vbeta and 13 Jbeta primers. Using immunoSEQ multiplex PCR, the repertoire was profiled, and TCRdb retains in-frame clones only, with some absent. The sample shows about 170,000 clones, and 0.7% to 0.8% sits with its ten largest clones. The sequenced sample was PBMCs. These receptors were collected from a woman under 30 in good health and CMV-seropositive.

The chain links TRBV6-5 to TRBJ1-5, with D possibly being TRBD1 (6 bases). Trimming left V 7 bases short and J 4 bases short, with 14 bases between. CDR3 size: 14 residues. Per germline, CDR1 MNHEY and CDR2 SVGAGI. CDR3 residues: CASTGQILNQPQHF. CDR3 nucleotides: TGTGCCAGCACCGGACAGATTTTAAATCAGCCCCAGCATTTT.

The chain employs TRBV18 and TRBJ1-5; D remains unclear. The V end was cut by 2 bases, the J end by 2 bases, with 10 bases between. From germline, CDR1 is KGHSH and CDR2 LQKENI. The CDR3 length is 15 residues. This CDR3 is CASSPGSGGNQPQHF. The CDR3 bases are TGTGCCAGCTCACCAGGGTCGGGAGGCAATCAGCCCCAGCATTTT.

This CDR3 is CASTLGLLNEKLFF. In DNA form, the CDR3 reads TGTGCCAGCACCCTCGGACTCTTGAATGAAAAACTGTTTTTT. The chain is built from TRBV6-1 and TRBJ1-4, with D hard to call. The ends were cut back, 7 bases at V and 5 bases at J, with 14 bases in the middle. CDR1 and CDR2 from the germline V gene are MNHNS and SASEGT. The CDR3 spans 14 residues.

The chain links TRBV6-5 to TRBJ1-6; D perhaps matches TRBD1 (5 bases). Deletions cut 4 bases from V and 10 bases from J, with 8 bases between. This CDR3 comprises 12 residues. In germline, CDR1 is MNHEY, CDR2 SVGAGI. The CDR3 bases are TGTGCCAGCAGTTCCCCAGGGTCACCCCTCCACTTT. This sequence encodes CASSSPGSPLHF.

V gene TRBV28 combines with J gene TRBJ1-5; 7 nucleotides agree with TRBD1. The J segment lost 0 bases and the V segment lost 7 bases, leaving 9 bases of the junction unmatched. The CDR3 covers 16 residues. The germline gives CDR1 MDHEN, CDR2 SYDVKM. CDR3 sequence: CASNLGTVYSNQPQHF. Here the CDR3 DNA reads TGTGCCAGCAACCTAGGGACAGTCTATAGCAATCAGCCCCAGCATTTT.

The CDR3 spells CASSPFSILAGGSEQFF. DNA of the CDR3: TGTGCCAGCTCACCTTTTTCGATACTAGCGGGAGGGAGTGAGCAGTTCTTC. The rearrangement joins TRBV18 to TRBJ2-1, with 13 bases that match TRBD2. The V and J ends lost 3 bases and 9 bases, in that order; junction bases with no gene match: 11. The CDR3 has 17 residues. Germline V CDR1 and CDR2: KGHSH, LQKENI.

This chain uses TRBV5-1 with TRBJ2-5, with 10 bases that match TRBD1. Trimming at V came to 4 bases and at J to 3 bases, leaving 3 bases not matched to a gene. This CDR3 comprises 14 residues. The germline V gene encodes CDR1 SGHRS and CDR2 YFSETQ. The CDR3 bases are TGCGCCAGCAGCAAGGGACAGGGGAAAGAGACCCAGTACTTC. It specifies CASSKGQGKETQYF. The full variable domain, in which reference TRBV5-1 and TRBJ2-5 provide the parts outside the CDR3, is KAGVTQTPRYLIKTRGQQVTLSCSPISGHRSVSWYQQTPGQGLQFLFEYFSETQRNKGNFPGRFSGRQFSNSRSEMNVSTLELGDSALYLCASSKGQGKETQYFGPGTRLLVL.

The rearrangement links TRBV5-6 to TRBJ1-2; 9 bases map to TRBD1. CDR1 and CDR2 (germline): SGHDT, YYEEEE. V was clipped by 0 bases and J by 8 bases; unmatched bases: 8. This CDR3 comprises 15 residues. The DNA for the CDR3 is TGTGCCAGCAGCTTGGTTGGGACAGGGTGGGAAGGCTACACCTTC. Its translation: CASSLVGTGWEGYTF.

V usage is TRBV2 and J usage is TRBJ2-1, with D perhaps TRBD2 (5 bases). The CDR3 is 14 residues long. V was trimmed by 2 bases and J by 7 bases, leaving 12 bases between them. CDR1 SNHLY and CDR2 FYNNEI come from the germline V gene. The CDR3 reads CASSESGLGNEQFF. CDR3 nucleotide sequence: TGTGCCAGCAGTGAAAGCGGTTTGGGGAATGAGCAGTTCTTC.

V usage is TRBV7-2 and J usage is TRBJ2-5, with D possibly TRBD2 on 5 matching bases. The germline V and J ends were trimmed by 3 bases and 5 bases, with 16 bases remaining between them. Germline values: CDR1 SGHTA, CDR2 FQGNSA. The CDR3 runs to 15 residues. The CDR3 coding sequence is TGTGCCAGCAGCTTCCAAACTAGGGATAGTGAGACCCAGTACTTC. Protein sequence: CASSFQTRDSETQYF.

This chain uses TRBV30 with TRBJ2-4, with D possibly TRBD1 on 6 matching bases. The CDR3 has 16 residues. Germline CDR1 reads GTSNPN; CDR2 reads SVGIG (reference sequence). Trimming pared 0 bases from V and 1 base from J, leaving 13 bases between. CDR3 protein: CAWSVQGSGAKNIQYF. The CDR3 DNA reads TGTGCCTGGAGTGTACAGGGAAGTGGGGCCAAAAACATTCAGTACTTC.

The chain's CDR3 is CASSLELTGELFF. CDR3 DNA sequence: TGCGCCAGCAGCTTGGAGCTCACCGGGGAGCTGTTTTTT. The gene calls are TRBV5-1 and TRBJ2-2; D unclear. The germline V gene encodes CDR1 SGHRS and CDR2 YFSETQ. Trimming stripped 0 bases from V and 4 bases from J, with 4 bases between. This CDR3 spans 13 amino acids.

J is TRBJ2-5 and V is TRBV7-2, with TRBD2 matching over 8 bases. Germline V gene sequence: CDR1 SGHTA, CDR2 FQGNSA. V lost 2 bases, J lost 4 bases, and 9 bases stayed unmatched. The length of the CDR3 is 16 residues. The CDR3 DNA is TGTGCCAGCAGCTTACGCGGAGCGGGGGAGGGAGAGACCCAGTACTTC. Protein sequence: CASSLRGAGEGETQYF.

This chain links TRBV5-1 with TRBJ2-5; 10 nucleotides line up with TRBD1. Trimming removed 3 bases from V and 4 bases from J; junction bases left unmatched: 3. The germline gives CDR1 SGHRS, CDR2 YFSETQ. The CDR3 is made up of 14 amino acids. As DNA, the CDR3 is TGCGCCAGCAGCTCGACAGGGGGCCCAGAGACCCAGTACTTC. Its translation is CASSSTGGPETQYF.